These T cell receptor beta chains were read from a single sample in a study of spatial heterogeneity in lung cancer. TCRdb ran MiXCR on the 5' RACE reads and lists one entry per CDR3 protein. The sample has about 48,000 distinct CDR3 sequences, about 5.8% seen once. The material sequenced was PBMCs, taken at surgery. These receptors were obtained from a male donor with early-stage non-small cell lung cancer. Each CDR3 is given with its conserved first and last residue. A D gene is named only where the DNA matches it firmly. A clone size is listed for some rows: how often the clone was seen (once, few, many), or a class if it is expanded.

clone size	V gene	J gene	D gene	CDR3 protein	CDR3 DNA
.	TRBV7-9	TRBJ2-2	.	CASSSRAVGSLNTGELFF	TGTGCCAGCAGCTCGAGGGCCGTGGGGTCCTTGAACACCGGGGAGCTGTTTTTT
many	TRBV20-1	TRBJ2-5	TRBD1	CSASDREETQYF	TGCAGTGCTAGTGACAGGGAAGAGACCCAGTACTTC
many	TRBV20-1	TRBJ1-5	TRBD1	CSARDDRDQPQHF	TGCAGTGCTAGAGACGACAGGGATCAGCCCCAGCATTTT
few	TRBV6-5	TRBJ2-4	.	CASRAQGGKNIQYF	TGTGCCAGCAGAGCCCAGGGGGGCAAAAACATTCAGTACTTC
many	TRBV28	TRBJ2-5	TRBD1	CASSSPQDRDHETQYF	TGTGCCAGCAGTTCCCCCCAGGACAGGGACCACGAGACCCAGTACTTC
many	TRBV29-1	TRBJ1-1	.	CSVWSHTEAFF	TGCAGCGTTTGGTCACACACTGAAGCTTTCTTT
many	TRBV28	TRBJ2-7	TRBD1	CASSTGQVVYEQYF	TGTGCCAGCAGCACGGGACAGGTGGTCTACGAGCAGTACTTC
many	TRBV5-1	TRBJ2-3	.	CASSFSGGDGDTQYF	TGCGCCAGCAGCTTTTCTGGGGGCGATGGAGATACGCAGTATTTT
many	TRBV7-2	TRBJ1-3	TRBD1	CASSLGTGSGNTIYF	TGTGCCAGCAGCTTAGGGACAGGGTCTGGAAACACCATATATTTT
many	TRBV7-9	TRBJ1-1	.	CASSSKGTEAFF	TGTGCCAGCAGCTCAAAGGGGACTGAAGCTTTCTTT
many	TRBV2	TRBJ1-5	TRBD1	CASRGQPNQPQHF	TGTGCCAGCAGGGGACAGCCCAATCAGCCCCAGCATTTT
many	TRBV7-9	TRBJ1-1	.	CASSFHKGTEAFF	TGTGCCAGCAGCTTCCATAAGGGGACTGAAGCTTTCTTT
many	TRBV7-2	TRBJ2-3	TRBD2	CASSLSGMNTDTQYF	TGTGCCAGCAGCCTTAGCGGGATGAACACAGATACGCAGTATTTT
many	TRBV24-1	TRBJ2-3	.	CATSVAVTDTQYF	TGTGCCACCAGTGTAGCGGTCACAGATACGCAGTATTTT
many	TRBV5-4	TRBJ2-1	TRBD1	CASSNTGGREQFF	TGTGCCAGCAGCAATACAGGGGGTCGTGAGCAGTTCTTC
many	TRBV30	TRBJ1-1	.	CAWSSGFYGMENTEAFF	TGTGCCTGGAGTTCGGGTTTCTACGGTATGGAGAACACTGAAGCTTTCTTT
.	TRBV20-1	TRBJ2-1	TRBD2	CSARVGLGYNEQFF	TGCAGTGCTAGAGTCGGACTAGGGTACAATGAGCAGTTCTTC
many	TRBV6-2/TRBV6-3	TRBJ2-1	TRBD2	CASRMLSGRWDEQFF	TGTGCCAGCAGAATGCTTAGCGGGAGATGGGATGAGCAGTTCTTC
many	TRBV24-1	TRBJ2-7	.	CATSDSRARGGYEQYF	TGTGCCACCAGTGATTCCCGGGCCCGAGGAGGCTACGAGCAGTACTTC
many	TRBV20-1	TRBJ2-7	.	CSASRGSNPEQYF	TGCAGTGCTAGTCGGGGGAGCAATCCCGAGCAGTACTTC
many	TRBV9	TRBJ2-2	TRBD1	CASSVQGAKTGELFF	TGTGCCAGCAGCGTGCAGGGGGCAAAGACCGGGGAGCTGTTTTTT
few	TRBV27	TRBJ2-1	TRBD2	CASKVLGSGTYNEQFF	TGTGCCAGCAAGGTCCTAGGGAGCGGGACCTACAATGAGCAGTTCTTC
many	TRBV7-2	TRBJ2-7	.	CASSSMGPYEQYF	TGTGCCAGCAGCTCCATGGGCCCCTACGAGCAGTACTTC
many	TRBV29-1	TRBJ1-3	.	CSVGFTGNTIYF	TGCAGCGTGGGGTTCACGGGAAACACCATATATTTT
many	TRBV5-1	TRBJ2-5	.	CASSLDPAPLGETQYF	TGCGCCAGCAGCTTGGATCCAGCGCCGCTGGGAGAGACCCAGTACTTC
.	TRBV19	TRBJ1-5	.	CASTLPHQPQHF	TGTGCCAGTACTCTCCCCCATCAGCCCCAGCATTTT
.	TRBV18	TRBJ1-5	TRBD1	CASSPPGAGGSNQPQHF	TGTGCCAGCTCACCACCCGGGGCAGGGGGAAGCAATCAGCCCCAGCATTTT